These 26 T cell receptor beta chains were all obtained from the same sample, sequenced in a study of shared clonotypes between healthy human individuals. Produced via immunoSEQ multiplex PCR; TCRdb's table is partial and in-frame only. There are fewer than 3 million clones in the sample; under 95% occur only once, and 0.37% lies in the top ten. Material for sequencing was naive CD4+ T cells from PBMCs. Documented subset: CD45RA+ positively selected. These receptors were taken from a young man in good health. Some clones in this sample may be carry-over from other donors' samples.

In this sample, this clone turned up once. The chain links TRBV27 to TRBJ1-1; 7 positions agree with TRBD1. V lost 0 bases, J lost 2 bases, and 3 bases stayed unmatched. The germline V gene encodes CDR1 MNHEY and CDR2 SMNVEV (reference sequence). This CDR3 contains 15 residues. For the CDR3, the DNA is TGTGCCAGCAGTTTATCGGGACAGATAAACACTGAAGCTTTCTTT. It specifies CASSLSGQINTEAFF.

The chain has TRBV25-1 and TRBJ2-2; tentative D call: TRBD1 (6 bases). With 4 bases removed from V and 6 bases from J, the gap between germline ends came to 15 bases. Looked up from germline, CDR1 is MGHDK and CDR2 is SYGVNS. The CDR3 extends over 15 amino acids. The CDR3 protein is CASSALKYRAGELFF. CDR3 sequence (DNA): TGTGCCAGCAGTGCCCTAAAATACAGGGCCGGGGAGCTGTTTTTT.

The chain is built from TRBV9 and TRBJ2-1, with TRBD1 identical over 7 bases. This CDR3 is 16 amino acids long. Germline V gene lookup returns CDR1 SGDLS and CDR2 YYNGEE. V trimming: 3 bases; J trimming: 5 bases; junction bases outside the gene matches: 11. The CDR3 reads CASSGKGEGANNEQFF. In nucleotides, the CDR3 is TGTGCCAGCAGCGGAAAGGGAGAGGGGGCTAACAATGAGCAGTTCTTC. Together with reference TRBV9 and TRBJ2-1, the CDR3 gives the full variable domain: DSGVTQTPKHLITATGQRVTLRCSPRSGDLSVYWYQQSLDQGLQFLIQYYNGEERAKGNILERFSAQQFPDLHSELNLSSLELGDSALYFCASSGKGEGANNEQFFGPGTRLTVL.

The chain combines TRBV30 with TRBJ2-3; no firm D call. CDR3 size: 11 residues. V shed 5 bases and J shed 6 bases, with 9 bases lying between them. Germline values: CDR1 GTSNPN, CDR2 SVGIG (reference sequence). In DNA, the CDR3 is TGTGCCTGGGGGGTAGGGGATACGCAGTATTTT. Translating it yields CAWGVGDTQYF.

CDR3: CASSFDGTSFNEQFF. In nucleotides, the CDR3 is TGTGCCAGCAGCTTCGACGGGACTTCTTTTAATGAGCAGTTCTTC. V and J are TRBV7-6 and TRBJ2-1, with D possibly matching TRBD2 (6 bases). The germline V gene has CDR1 SGHVS and CDR2 FNYEAQ. This CDR3 comprises 15 residues. Trimming removed 3 bases from V and 7 bases from J, with 16 bases in between.

The chain has TRBV29-1 and TRBJ1-1; 8 bases are a match to TRBD1. Germline V gene data show CDR1 as SQVTM and CDR2 as ANQGSEA. The junction had 1 base not matched to a gene; V was cut back by 6 bases and J by 4 bases. This CDR3 comprises 11 residues. CDR3 in amino acids: CSVDRATEAFF. DNA for the CDR3: TGCAGCGTGGACAGGGCCACTGAAGCTTTCTTT.

This chain links TRBV5-1 with TRBJ2-5; 9 bases map to TRBD1. The CDR3 spans 15 residues. Trimming removed 2 bases from V and 2 bases from J; junction bases left unmatched: 4. Germline loops: CDR1 SGHRS, CDR2 YFSETQ. The CDR3 here is CASSFAGTGQETQYF. The CDR3 DNA follows: TGCGCCAGCAGCTTCGCCGGGACAGGGCAAGAGACCCAGTACTTC.

This clone has more than one count but fewer than ten. This chain uses TRBV11-2 with TRBJ2-2, with 9 bases identical to TRBD1. After removal of 2 bases from V and 3 bases from J, the junction contained 1 base not matched to a gene. CDR1 is SGHAT and CDR2 is FQNNGV in the germline V gene. This CDR3 comprises 15 residues. CDR3 region: CASSLRDRDTGELFF. The CDR3 DNA reads TGTGCCAGCAGCTTACGGGACAGGGACACCGGGGAGCTGTTTTTT.

The chain is built from TRBV9 and TRBJ2-2, with D perhaps matching TRBD1 (6 bases). The germline gives CDR1 SGDLS, CDR2 YYNGEE. Trimming pared 3 bases from V and 4 bases from J, leaving 13 bases between. CDR3 length: 15 amino acids. This chain's CDR3 is CASSARGVGTGELFF. The CDR3, as DNA: TGTGCCAGCAGCGCCAGGGGTGTAGGCACCGGGGAGCTGTTTTTT. The variable domain in full, with the rest retrieved from reference TRBV9 and TRBJ2-2, is DSGVTQTPKHLITATGQRVTLRCSPRSGDLSVYWYQQSLDQGLQFLIQYYNGEERAKGNILERFSAQQFPDLHSELNLSSLELGDSALYFCASSARGVGTGELFFGEGSRLTVL.

A word on this clone: The sample holds other DNA sequences that translate to the same CDR3. This chain links TRBV6-5 with TRBJ1-1, with D unresolved. This CDR3 is 13 amino acids long. Trimming took off 3 bases at V and 1 base at J, with 6 bases between the two ends. The germline CDR1 and CDR2 sequences are MNHEY and SVGAGI. The CDR3 nucleotides are TGTGCCAGCAGTTATTCCGCGAACACTGAAGCTTTCTTT. Translating it yields CASSYSANTEAFF.

The V call is TRBV5-5, the J call TRBJ2-7; D gene uncertain. V lost 0 bases and J 2 bases, leaving 12 bases between the germline ends. The CDR3 length is 15 residues. Per germline, CDR1 SGHKS and CDR2 YYEKEE (reference sequence). The CDR3 DNA is TGTGCCAGCAGCTTGGGGGGAACGGATCCCTACGAGCAGTACTTC. Translating gives CASSLGGTDPYEQYF.

This clone was counted a single time. This sequence joins TRBV10-2 and TRBJ2-7; D gene ambiguous. Germline CDR1 WSHSY, CDR2 SAAADI. The CDR3 extends over 12 amino acids. V lost 8 bases, J lost 3 bases, and 11 bases lay in between. This chain's CDR3 is CASSELFYEQYF. CDR3 sequence (DNA): TGCGCCAGCTCCGAACTATTCTACGAGCAGTACTTC.

CDR3 residues: CSVQRDRGYNEQFF. Here the CDR3 DNA reads TGCAGCGTCCAGAGGGACAGGGGATACAATGAGCAGTTCTTC. The chain links TRBV29-1 to TRBJ2-1, with 10 bases fitting TRBD1. This CDR3 region has 14 residues. Trimming cost V 6 bases and J 4 bases; bases outside gene matches: 6. Germline V CDR1 and CDR2: SQVTM, ANQGSEA.

The chain combines TRBV30 with TRBJ2-5; the match to TRBD2 covers 10 bases. V lost 2 bases, J lost 2 bases, and 8 bases stayed unmatched. Germline loops: CDR1 GTSNPN, CDR2 SVGIG (reference sequence). This CDR3 region has 16 residues. The CDR3: CAWSQGVAGGQETQYF. The DNA for the CDR3 is TGTGCCTGGAGTCAAGGGGTAGCGGGAGGTCAAGAGACCCAGTACTTC.

Concerning this clone: The sample holds other DNA sequences that translate to the same CDR3. J is TRBJ2-5 and V is TRBV18; a weak D match, TRBD2 (6 bases). CDR1 and CDR2 (germline): KGHSH, LQKENI. Trimming took off 3 bases at V and 4 bases at J, with 6 bases between the two ends. The length of the CDR3 is 12 residues. DNA of the CDR3: TGTGCCAGCTCACCGGAGGGAGAGACCCAGTACTTC. It translates to CASSPEGETQYF.

This chain connects TRBV30 to TRBJ2-3; 7 nucleotides align to TRBD1. CDR1 is GTSNPN, CDR2 SVGIG, per germline (reference sequence). This CDR3 is 11 amino acids long. J gave up 9 bases and V 2 bases, and 2 bases lay outside the gene matches. CDR3 loop: CAWSRQGTQYF. DNA of the CDR3: TGTGCCTGGAGTCGACAGGGAACGCAGTATTTT.

The chain has TRBV19 and TRBJ1-5; tentative D call: TRBD1 (6 bases). CDR1 and CDR2 (germline): LNHDA, SQIVND (reference sequence). The germline V and J ends were trimmed by 9 bases and 7 bases, with 19 bases remaining between them. This CDR3 has 14 amino acids. CDR3 DNA sequence: TGTGCCAGCGCGCAGAGCAGGGGAGCCCAGCCCCAGCATTTT. The encoded protein is CASAQSRGAQPQHF.

Worth noting for this clone: Additional DNA sequences in this sample encode the identical CDR3. In DNA, the CDR3 is TGTGCCAGTAGTGTCAGGGGACAGCCCCAGCATTTT. It codes for CASSVRGQPQHF. The J gene is TRBJ1-5, the V gene TRBV19; a weak D match, TRBD1 (6 bases). The CDR3 spans 12 residues. The germline V and J ends were trimmed by 5 bases and 7 bases, with 9 bases remaining between them. CDR1 is LNHDA, CDR2 SQIVND, per germline (reference sequence).

The chain uses TRBV5-1 and TRBJ2-7, with TRBD1 identical over 7 bases. The CDR3 covers 13 residues. Germline values: CDR1 SGHRS, CDR2 YFSETQ. J gave up 5 bases and V 6 bases, and 8 bases lay outside the gene matches. The CDR3 reads CASTRTGVNEQYF. CDR3 in DNA: TGCGCCAGCACCAGAACAGGGGTCAACGAGCAGTACTTC.

This clone appeared once. The rearrangement links TRBV7-6 to TRBJ2-5; D is possibly TRBD2 (5 bases). This CDR3 has 15 residues. Germline-derived CDR1 and CDR2 are SGHVS and FNYEAQ. V lost 4 bases and J 7 bases, leaving 19 bases between the germline ends. The CDR3 region has the DNA TGTGCCAGCAGCTCTGCTCCAGCGGCCATGGGGACCCAGTACTTC. Its protein is CASSSAPAAMGTQYF.

The rearrangement links TRBV29-1 to TRBJ2-2; D is perhaps TRBD2 (6 bases). V lost 6 bases, J lost 6 bases, and 20 bases lay in between. This CDR3 is built from 15 residues. Looked up from germline, CDR1 is SQVTM and CDR2 is ANQGSEA. CDR3 region: CSVTGGVGFPGELFF. The CDR3 region has the DNA TGCAGCGTAACGGGCGGGGTCGGATTCCCCGGGGAGCTGTTTTTT.

Comment on this clone: The same CDR3 also results from other DNA sequences found in this sample. The rearrangement joins TRBV9 to TRBJ2-3; 7 positions match TRBD2. The CDR3 totals 15 residues. Germline-derived CDR1 and CDR2 are SGDLS and YYNGEE. J lost 0 bases, V lost 0 bases, and 1 base had no gene match. CDR3 in DNA: TGTGCCAGCAGCGTAGGGACTAGGAGCACAGATACGCAGTATTTT. This gives the protein CASSVGTRSTDTQYF.

The chain links TRBV5-1 to TRBJ2-3, with 7 bases lining up with TRBD1. This CDR3 has 15 amino acids. V dropped 4 bases and J dropped 2; count of bases not matched to a gene: 7. Per the germline V gene, CDR1 is SGHRS and CDR2 is YFSETQ. Written as DNA, the CDR3 is TGCGCCAGCAGCAGGGGACAGTTATCCACAGATACGCAGTATTTT. Translated, it gives CASSRGQLSTDTQYF.

The rearrangement links TRBV27 to TRBJ2-7; TRBD2 is a possible D gene (5 bases). CDR1 is MNHEY, CDR2 SMNVEV, per germline (reference sequence). CDR3 length: 13 amino acids. The V and J ends lost 8 bases and 6 bases respectively, with 17 bases between them. CDR3: CASGLVALPEQYF. CDR3 sequence (DNA): TGTGCCAGCGGACTGGTGGCTTTACCCGAGCAGTACTTC.

The gene calls are TRBV10-1 and TRBJ2-1, with 9 bases matching TRBD2. Germline V gene lookup returns CDR1 WNHNN and CDR2 SYGVQD (reference sequence). The CDR3 extends over 12 amino acids. J gave up 13 bases and V 4 bases, and 5 bases lay outside the gene matches. The chain's CDR3 is CASSGPGLAQFF. CDR3 coding DNA: TGCGCCAGCAGTGGGCCGGGACTAGCTCAGTTCTTC.

The chain employs TRBV4-1 and TRBJ2-7, with D possibly called TRBD1 or TRBD2 (5 bases each). This CDR3 has 14 residues. CDR1 and CDR2 from the germline V gene are MGHRA and YSYEKL. V was shortened by 3 bases and J by 3 bases, with 12 bases between the two germline ends. CDR3 sequence reads: CASSHGLGDYEQYF. The CDR3 DNA reads TGCGCCAGCAGCCACGGTTTGGGGGACTACGAGCAGTACTTC.